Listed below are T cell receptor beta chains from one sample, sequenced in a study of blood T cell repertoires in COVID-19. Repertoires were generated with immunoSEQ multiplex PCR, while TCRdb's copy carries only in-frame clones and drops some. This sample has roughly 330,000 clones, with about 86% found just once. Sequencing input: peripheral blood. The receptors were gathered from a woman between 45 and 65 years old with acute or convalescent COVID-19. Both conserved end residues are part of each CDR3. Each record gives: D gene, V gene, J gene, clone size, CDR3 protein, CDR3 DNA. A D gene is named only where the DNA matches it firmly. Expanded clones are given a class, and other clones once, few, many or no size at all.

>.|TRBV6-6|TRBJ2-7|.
CASSRPPYEQYF
TGTGCCAGCAGTCGTCCCCCTTACGAGCAGTACTTC
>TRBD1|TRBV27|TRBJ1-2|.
CASSPRQGAYGYTF
TGTGCCAGCAGTCCGCGACAGGGGGCCTATGGCTACACCTTC
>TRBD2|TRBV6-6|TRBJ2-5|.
CASSARSGGAEETQYF
TGTGCCAGCAGTGCACGGAGCGGGGGGGCTGAAGAGACCCAGTACTTC
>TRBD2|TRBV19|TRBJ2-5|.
CASSSAGGRETQYF
TGTGCCAGTAGTTCAGCGGGAGGGCGAGAGACCCAGTACTTC
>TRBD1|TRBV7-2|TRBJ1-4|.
CASSLDTGVVKLFF
TGTGCCAGCAGCTTAGATACAGGGGTGGTGAAACTGTTTTTT
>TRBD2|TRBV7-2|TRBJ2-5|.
CASSLRISSSGGDKETQYF
TGTGCCAGCAGCTTACGTATCTCGTCGAGCGGGGGGGACAAAGAGACCCAGTACTTC
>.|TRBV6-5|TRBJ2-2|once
CASSTNSGAGELFF
TGTGCCAGCAGTACGAATTCTGGAGCCGGGGAGCTGTTTTTT
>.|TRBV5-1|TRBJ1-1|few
CASSPGGALVTEAFF
TGCGCCAGCAGCCCCGGGGGGGCCCTGGTTACTGAAGCTTTCTTT
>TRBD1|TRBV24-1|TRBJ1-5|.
CATSDPGQGSYNQPQHF
TGTGCCACCAGTGACCCAGGACAGGGCTCTTACAATCAGCCCCAGCATTTT
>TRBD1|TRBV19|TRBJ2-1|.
CASSDGGTGGYNEQFF
TGTGCCAGTAGCGACGGCGGGACAGGGGGTTACAATGAGCAGTTCTTC
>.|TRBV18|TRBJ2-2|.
CASSPLETAGELFF
TGTGCCAGCTCACCCCTAGAGACCGCCGGGGAGCTGTTTTTT
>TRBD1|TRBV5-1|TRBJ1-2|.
CASSLGWQGAYGYTF
TGCGCCAGCAGCTTGGGGTGGCAGGGGGCTTATGGCTACACCTTC
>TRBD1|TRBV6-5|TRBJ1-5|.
CASLTPGGYQPQHF
TGTGCCAGCCTAACTCCAGGGGGCTATCAGCCCCAGCATTTT
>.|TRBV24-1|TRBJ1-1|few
CATSDPLGQRGAFF
TGTGCCACCAGTGACCCTCTCGGACAGCGAGGGGCTTTCTTT
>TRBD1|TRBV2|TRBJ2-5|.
CASSGGQGAGETQYF
TGTGCCAGCAGCGGGGGACAGGGCGCTGGGGAGACCCAGTACTTC
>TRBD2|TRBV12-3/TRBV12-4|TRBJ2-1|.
CASSLEEGRVFF
TGTGCCAGCAGTTTAGAGGAAGGGAGGGTGTTCTTC
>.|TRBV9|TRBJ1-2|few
CASSGFRSNYGYTF
TGTGCCAGCAGCGGATTCAGGTCTAACTATGGCTACACCTTC
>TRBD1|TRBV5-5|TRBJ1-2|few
CASSRGQAPYGYTF
TGTGCCAGCAGCAGGGGACAGGCCCCCTATGGCTACACCTTC
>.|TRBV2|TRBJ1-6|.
CASSDYQGGAPLHF
TGTGCCAGCAGTGATTATCAGGGCGGGGCACCCCTCCACTTT
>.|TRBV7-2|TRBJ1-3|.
CASSLRTGLGNTIYF
TGTGCCAGCAGCTTAAGGACGGGACTTGGAAACACCATATATTTT
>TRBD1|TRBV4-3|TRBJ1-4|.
CASSQGDRGNEKLFF
TGCGCCAGCAGCCAGGGGGACAGGGGGAATGAAAAACTGTTTTTT
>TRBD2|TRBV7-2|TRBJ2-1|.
CASSLGSGSSYNEQFF
TGTGCCAGCAGCTTAGGAAGCGGGAGCTCCTACAATGAGCAGTTCTTC
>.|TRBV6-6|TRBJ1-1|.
CASRRDPQAFF
TGTGCCAGCAGGCGGGACCCCCAAGCTTTCTTT
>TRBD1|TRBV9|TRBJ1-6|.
CASSAGPGQGNSPLHF
TGTGCCAGCAGCGCCGGCCCGGGACAGGGTAATTCACCCCTCCACTTT
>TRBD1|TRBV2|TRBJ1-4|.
CASTKDRDGEKLFF
TGTGCCAGCACCAAAGACAGGGACGGAGAAAAACTGTTTTTT
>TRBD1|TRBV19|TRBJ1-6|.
CASSIAPGQGNYNSPLHF
TGTGCCAGTAGTATAGCCCCTGGACAGGGAAATTATAATTCACCCCTCCACTTT
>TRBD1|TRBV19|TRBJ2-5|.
CASSTRRDRGETQYF
TGTGCCAGTAGTACGCGCCGGGACAGGGGAGAGACCCAGTACTTC
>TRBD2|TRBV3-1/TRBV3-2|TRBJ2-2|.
CASSPGRPGELFF
TGTGCCAGCAGCCCCGGGAGGCCCGGGGAGCTGTTTTTT
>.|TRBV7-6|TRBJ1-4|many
CASRQTHNEKLFF
TGTGCCAGCAGACAAACGCATAATGAAAAACTGTTTTTT
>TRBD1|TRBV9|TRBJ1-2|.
CASSIPGTVASYTF
TGTGCCAGCAGCATCCCCGGGACAGTGGCTAGCTACACCTTC
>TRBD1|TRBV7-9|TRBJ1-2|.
CASSQVRGGTGLNYGYTF
TGTGCCAGCAGCCAAGTGAGGGGCGGGACAGGGTTAAACTATGGCTACACCTTC
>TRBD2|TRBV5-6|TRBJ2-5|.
CASSPWGRGETQYF
TGTGCCAGCAGCCCCTGGGGGAGGGGTGAGACCCAGTACTTC
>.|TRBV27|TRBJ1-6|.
CASSFREQNNSPLHF
TGTGCCAGCAGTTTTCGGGAACAAAATAATTCACCCCTCCACTTT
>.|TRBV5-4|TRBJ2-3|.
CASSLVAGSGDTQYF
TGTGCCAGCAGCTTGGTCGCGGGGAGCGGAGATACGCAGTATTTT
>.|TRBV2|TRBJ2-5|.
CASSETNIRMETQYF
TGTGCCAGCAGTGAAACAAATATCAGGATGGAGACCCAGTACTTC
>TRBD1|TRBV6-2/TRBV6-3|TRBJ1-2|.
CASSYWDSDGYTF
TGTGCCAGCAGTTACTGGGACAGTGATGGCTACACCTTC
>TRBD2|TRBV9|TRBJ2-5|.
CASSVRTSGGETQYF
TGTGCCAGCAGCGTACGGACTAGCGGGGGAGAGACCCAGTACTTC
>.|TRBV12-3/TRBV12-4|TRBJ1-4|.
CASSRIGEKLFF
TGTGCCAGCAGCAGGATTGGAGAAAAACTGTTTTTT
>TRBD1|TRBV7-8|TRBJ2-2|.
CASSALTGGVTGELFF
TGTGCCAGCAGCGCGTTGACAGGGGGCGTCACCGGGGAGCTGTTTTTT
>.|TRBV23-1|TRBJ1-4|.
CASTFARGNEKLFF
TGCGCCAGCACCTTTGCAAGGGGAAACGAAAAACTGTTTTTT
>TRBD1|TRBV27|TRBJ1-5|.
CASSFMTGHQPQHF
TGTGCCAGCAGTTTCATGACAGGGCATCAGCCCCAGCATTTT
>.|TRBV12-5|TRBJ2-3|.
CASGFRRGGDTQYF
TGTGCTAGTGGTTTTAGGCGGGGCGGAGATACGCAGTATTTT
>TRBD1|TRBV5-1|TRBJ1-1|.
CASSWRDRRNTEAFF
TGCGCCAGCAGCTGGCGGGACAGGAGGAACACTGAAGCTTTCTTT
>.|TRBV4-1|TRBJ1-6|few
CASSQDRGATYNSPLHF
TGCGCCAGCAGCCAAGATCGGGGGGCGACGTATAATTCACCCCTCCACTTT
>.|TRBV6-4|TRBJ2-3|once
CASSDTLRGADTQYF
TGTGCCAGCAGTGACACTCTTCGGGGAGCAGATACGCAGTATTTT
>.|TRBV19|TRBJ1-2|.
CASSPERAPFNYGYTF
TGTGCCAGTAGTCCCGAGAGGGCCCCCTTTAACTATGGCTACACCTTC
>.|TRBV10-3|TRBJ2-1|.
CAISSPSGGASHEQFF
TGTGCCATCAGTTCTCCGTCCGGGGGAGCGTCCCATGAGCAGTTCTTC
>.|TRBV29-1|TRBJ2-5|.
CSVRVETQYF
TGCAGCGTTCGAGTGGAGACCCAGTACTTC
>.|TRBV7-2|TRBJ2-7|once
CASSFKGDGSYEQYF
TGTGCCAGCAGCTTTAAGGGGGACGGCTCCTACGAGCAGTACTTC
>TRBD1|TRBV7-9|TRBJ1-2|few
CASSLGQGPGYTF
TGTGCCAGCAGCTTAGGACAGGGCCCGGGCTACACCTTC
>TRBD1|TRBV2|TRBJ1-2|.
CASTTGQGRGYTF
TGTGCCAGCACTACCGGACAGGGCAGGGGCTACACCTTC
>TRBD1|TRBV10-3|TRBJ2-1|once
CAISGGQNNEQFF
TGTGCCATCAGTGGGGGACAGAACAATGAGCAGTTCTTC
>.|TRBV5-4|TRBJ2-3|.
CASSLSTHSTDTQYF
TGTGCCAGCAGCTTGAGTACTCACAGCACAGATACGCAGTATTTT